The next 5 T cell receptor beta chains were all read from a single sample in a study of blood T cells in healthy people across ages. A second roughly 6 to 12 cycle PCR used barcoded and J-beta primers. TCRdb processed the 5' RACE reads anew with MiXCR; each CDR3 protein has one entry. The data contain about 500,000 distinct CDR3 sequences, less than 25% of them seen just once; the ten biggest clones take up under 9%. This sample also belongs to another study, concerning T cells of mothers and their children.

The sample taken for sequencing was blood. The receptor source for this set is a boy aged 5 to 17 in good health.

J is TRBJ2-7 and V is TRBV18; no clear D. The J call may not be correct, given that the DNA end is closer to TRBJ2-5. The CDR3 length is 14 residues. Per the germline V gene, CDR1 is KGHSH and CDR2 is LQKENI. As DNA, the CDR3 is TGTGCCAGCTCACCACCGGCCAGGAGAGAGACCCAGTACTTC. This gives the protein CASSPPARRETQYF.

V is TRBV7-9 and J is TRBJ2-1; D is unclear. The J call may be mistaken, given a closer DNA end match to TRBJ2-7. Per germline, CDR1 SEHNR and CDR2 FQNEAQ (reference sequence). CDR3 size: 17 residues. The CDR3 DNA reads TGTGCCAGCAGCTTATTGTTTGGTACAGACTCCTCCTACGAGCAGTACTTC. Translated, it gives CASSLLFGTDSSYEQYF.

This clonotype was seen a few times. The V gene is TRBV9, the J gene TRBJ2-3, with TRBD2 as a possible D gene (6 bases). Trimming took off 3 bases at V and 4 bases at J, with 12 bases between the two ends. The germline V gene encodes CDR1 SGDLS and CDR2 YYNGEE. CDR3 length equals 14 residues. The CDR3 bases are TGTGCCAGCAGCGCAGACGGGAGAGCAGATACGCAGTATTTT. Translated: CASSADGRADTQYF.

This clonotype was recorded a few times. The chain is built from TRBV27 and TRBJ1-4; TRBD1 matches 8 bases. The CDR3 loop spans 14 amino acids. Losses at the gene ends were 2 bases for V and 11 bases for J; bases not matched to a gene: 7. Germline V gene lookup returns CDR1 MNHEY and CDR2 SMNVEV (reference sequence). CDR3 amino acids: CASSLGQGRGKLFF. The CDR3, as DNA: TGTGCCAGCAGTTTAGGACAGGGTCGTGGGAAACTGTTTTTT.

The sample holds many counts of this clonotype. The V and J genes are TRBV20-1 and TRBJ1-5, with a weak D call TRBD1 (5 bases). Deletions cut 5 bases from V and 0 bases from J, with 11 bases between. CDR1 is DFQATT and CDR2 is SNEGSKA in the germline V gene (reference sequence). The CDR3 is made up of 14 amino acids. The CDR3 reads CSARGGGSNQPQHF. The CDR3 nucleotides are TGCAGTGCTCGCGGGGGGGGTAGCAATCAGCCCCAGCATTTT.